This TCR beta chain was retrieved from a study of beta chain features in type 1 diabetes. About the study: All of the samples together had roughly 110 million sorted cells examined. Overall study results and limits: The study found fewer insertions and more deletions at VDJ junctions in type 1 diabetes patients. A closer apparent resemblance between naive, central memory and Treg TCRB repertoires was seen in patients than in healthy donors. When Type 1 diabetes patients were examined, their TCRB CDR3s proved moderately but significantly shorter in all four CD4+ subsets.

Remarks on this clone: The target antigen is unknown.

Markers CD45RO/CCR7/CD25/CD127/CD95/CD27 served to sort CD4+ naive, central memory, regulatory and stem cell-like memory cells. Trimming took 4 bases from V and 3 from J, leaving 11 bases between them. Per germline, CDR1 SGHRS and CDR2 YFSETQ. This CDR3 comprises 13 residues. The sequenced template was cDNA made from the entire isolated RNA. Sequencing was performed with immunoSEQ multiplex PCR; in TCRdb, only in-frame clones are kept and a portion is missing. The profile shows about 660,000 clones, more than 13% of them singletons. The clonotype was recovered from a man younger than 35 with type 1 diabetes. The rearrangement links TRBV5-1 to TRBJ2-7; perhaps TRBD2 as D (5 bases). Sequenced: naive CD4+ T cells from blood. CDR3 DNA sequence: TGCGCCAGCAGCCCACGGGATTTCTACGAGCAGTACTTC. Its translation is CASSPRDFYEQYF.